A single T cell receptor (beta chain) is shown here with its context. Specified treatment: some 19 received Ad26.COV2.S at low or high dose, single or two shots; 5 received placebo; per-sample allocation not given. The study sampled participants on day 63 after the first vaccine or placebo injection. Using immunoSEQ multiplex PCR, the repertoire was profiled, and TCRdb retains in-frame clones only, with some absent. Altogether hundreds of thousands of clones are present, roughly 84% being singletons, with the ten largest covering 3.4%. The sample comes from a study of Ad26.COV2.S vaccination and SARS-CoV-2 variants. Germline trimming cut 1 base from V and 5 bases from J; bases unmatched to any gene: 3. CDR1 is LGHNT, CDR2 FRNRAP, per germline. The CDR3 has 15 amino acids.

This material consisted of peripheral blood, taken in a trial of Ad26.COV2.S vaccine versus placebo. The rearrangement joins TRBV12-5 to TRBJ2-3; 10 nucleotides line up with TRBD1. The sequence was obtained from a person aged 18 to 59 who received the Ad26.COV2.S COVID-19 vaccine or a placebo. CDR3 loop: CASGLAGTGVDTQYF. DNA for the CDR3: TGTGCTAGTGGTTTGGCCGGGACAGGGGTAGATACGCAGTATTTT. Filled out from reference TRBV12-5 and TRBJ2-3, the complete variable domain reads DARVTQTPRHKVTEMGQEVTMRCQPILGHNTVFWYRQTMMQGLELLAYFRNRAPLDDSGMPKDRFSAEMPDATLATLKIQPSEPRDSAVYFCASGLAGTGVDTQYFGPGTRLTVL.